The 20 T cell receptor beta chains below were found in one sample sequenced in a study of breast tumors, draining lymph nodes, adjacent tissues. Breast cancer patients provided tissue from their axillary draining lymph nodes. TCRdb reprocessed the multiplex PCR reads via MiXCR and lists one record per CDR3 protein. Of roughly 260,000 distinct CDR3 sequences listed, 30% are singletons. The specimen was axillary lymph node tissue. Every receptor here comes from a female donor with breast cancer. Some clones in this sample may be carry-over from other donors' samples.

Comments on this clonotype: A much bigger clone sits one base away, suggesting this may be a read error. The chain links TRBV14 to TRBJ1-2, with D maybe TRBD1 (6 bases). The ends were cut back, 3 bases at V and 4 bases at J, with 24 bases in the middle. The CDR3 spans 18 residues. The germline gives CDR1 SGHDN, CDR2 FVKESK. CDR3: CASSHEPVTGLSFYGYTF. CDR3 bases: TGTGCCAGCAGCCATGAGCCGGTGACAGGCTTAAGTTTCTATGGCTACACCTTC.

This clonotype was seen repeatedly, ten times or more. The V gene is TRBV7-2, the J gene TRBJ2-5; D perhaps matches TRBD2 (6 bases). The CDR3 runs to 13 residues. The germline gives CDR1 SGHTA, CDR2 FQGNSA. Trimming removed 4 bases at V and 2 bases at J, with 8 bases between. The CDR3 loop reads CASSWTTQETQYF. The DNA for the CDR3 is TGTGCCAGCAGCTGGACTACTCAAGAGACCCAGTACTTC.

Ten or more counts support this clonotype. The chain couples TRBV7-9 to TRBJ2-2, with D uncertain. Trimming stripped 5 bases from V and 8 bases from J, with 9 bases between. Germline CDR1 reads SEHNR; CDR2 reads FQNEAQ (reference sequence). CDR3 size: 12 residues. The CDR3 loop reads CASSQPKGELFF. CDR3 in DNA: TGTGCCAGCAGCCAGCCTAAAGGGGAGCTGTTTTTT.

This clonotype was detected ten times or more. The chain recombines TRBV20-1 with TRBJ2-5; D perhaps matches TRBD1 (6 bases). The CDR3 contains 15 residues. V lost 2 bases and J lost 0, with 13 bases in between. Per the germline V gene, CDR1 is DFQATT and CDR2 is SNEGSKA (reference sequence). In DNA form, the CDR3 reads TGCAGTGCTAGAAATTTCCGGGACAACCAAGAGACCCAGTACTTC. Encoded protein: CSARNFRDNQETQYF.

This clonotype was seen repeatedly, ten times or more. The V and J genes are TRBV10-1 and TRBJ2-5; D might be TRBD2 (6 bases). Germline V CDR1 and CDR2: WNHNN, SYGVQD (reference sequence). The CDR3 has 14 residues. V gave up 7 bases and J gave up 4 bases, with 16 bases separating them. DNA for the CDR3: TGCGCCAGCACCCAGAGGGAGGACCCAGAGACCCAGTACTTC. This encodes CASTQREDPETQYF.

Remarks on this clonotype: A much larger clonotype is one base distant, so this may be a read error. The V call is TRBV11-2, the J call TRBJ2-1; 9 bases fit TRBD2. Germline CDR1 SGHAT, CDR2 FQNNGV. CDR3 length: 16 residues. CDR3 in DNA: TGTACCAGCAGCTTAGTAGGATTAGCGGGAGTCGATGAGCAGTTCTTC. Its translation: CTSSLVGLAGVDEQFF.

The chain employs TRBV25-1 and TRBJ1-5, with no clear D. V lost 6 bases, J lost 5 bases, and 11 bases lay in between. Germline V gene lookup returns CDR1 MGHDK and CDR2 SYGVNS. The CDR3 has 13 residues. In DNA, the CDR3 is TGTGCCAGCAGCGAGTTGATCGATCAGCCCCAGCATTTT. This codes for CASSELIDQPQHF.

This clonotype was seen at least ten times. The rearrangement links TRBV10-2 to TRBJ2-5; tentative D call: TRBD1 (5 bases). V shed 5 bases and J shed 5 bases, with 15 bases lying between them. Looked up from germline, CDR1 is WSHSY and CDR2 is SAAADI. The CDR3 extends over 14 amino acids. The CDR3 nucleotides read TGCGCCAGCAGTCACTCCTCAGGGCGGGAGACCCAGTACTTC. Translation gives CASSHSSGRETQYF.

Ten or more counts support this clonotype. The chain carries TRBV20-1 and TRBJ2-2; 10 nucleotides match TRBD1. With V trimmed by 0 bases and J by 2 bases, 9 bases remained unmatched. Germline lookup yields CDR1 DFQATT and CDR2 SNEGSKA (reference sequence). The CDR3 length is 18 residues. CDR3 region: CSARDQTSTGGNTGELFF. Written as DNA, the CDR3 is TGCAGTGCTAGAGACCAAACTTCGACAGGGGGCAACACCGGGGAGCTGTTTTTT.

Turning to this clonotype: A much larger clone lies a single base off, so this may be a read error. V usage is TRBV20-1 and J usage is TRBJ2-1; 8 positions agree with TRBD1. This CDR3 has 13 residues. The germline V gene has CDR1 DFQATT and CDR2 SNEGSKA (reference sequence). CDR3 region: CSGPDRASNAQFF. DNA of the CDR3: TGCAGTGGCCCGGACAGGGCAAGCAATGCGCAGTTCTTC.

V usage is TRBV7-2 and J usage is TRBJ1-6, with D maybe TRBD1 (5 bases). Trimming removed 0 bases at V and 10 bases at J, with 13 bases between. Looked up from germline, CDR1 is SGHTA and CDR2 is FQGNSA. This CDR3 region has 15 residues. CDR3 sequence (DNA): TGTGCCAGCAGCTTAGCCGGGACGGAGAAGTCACCCCTCCACTTT. Amino acid sequence: CASSLAGTEKSPLHF.

Ten or more counts support this clonotype. The junction departs from the called germline gene at one end, perhaps through a read error. Here the CDR3 DNA reads TGTGCTAGCAGCTTAGATAGGGGCACAGATACGCAGTATTTT. Residues: CASSLDRGTDTQYF. The rearrangement uses TRBV7-7 and TRBJ2-3; D unresolved. This CDR3 is built from 14 residues. Germline assignment: CDR1 SSHAT and CDR2 FNYEAQ (reference sequence).

The J gene is TRBJ2-6, the V gene TRBV19, with 8 bases that match TRBD1. This CDR3 has 19 amino acids. Germline V gives CDR1 LNHDA, CDR2 SQIVND (reference sequence). The ends lost 8 bases at V and 0 bases at J; junction bases unmatched: 15. The CDR3 DNA sequence: TGTGCCAGTCGTTTCACCGGGACAGGCTCGACCTCTGGGGCCAACGTCCTGACTTTC. The encoded protein is CASRFTGTGSTSGANVLTF.

This clonotype was recorded many times. Here the CDR3 DNA reads TGTGCCAGCAGCTCCCTCGTTGGGGGTAATCAGCCCCAGCATTTT. Translation: CASSSLVGGNQPQHF. The V and J genes are TRBV7-2 and TRBJ1-5; a weak D match, TRBD1 (5 bases). The CDR3 runs 15 residues. The V end lost 4 bases, the J end lost 4 bases, and 14 bases lay between the germline ends. Germline V CDR1 and CDR2: SGHTA, FQGNSA.

The J gene is TRBJ2-5, the V gene TRBV30, with D perhaps TRBD1 (5 bases). V gave up 1 base and J gave up 2 bases, with 14 bases separating them. There are 15 residues in the CDR3. Looked up from germline, CDR1 is GTSNPN and CDR2 is SVGIG (reference sequence). The CDR3, as DNA: TGTGCCTGGAGTGAGGGCAGGACAATACAAGAGACCCAGTACTTC. It codes for CAWSEGRTIQETQYF.

This clonotype was recorded many times. The chain's CDR3 is CASSRMISGANVLTF. The CDR3 nucleotides are TGTGCCAGCAGCCGGATGATCTCTGGGGCCAACGTCCTGACTTTC. This rearrangement joins TRBV3-1 to TRBJ2-6; D unresolved. The CDR3 spans 15 residues. V was trimmed by 4 bases and J by 0 bases, leaving 7 bases between them. Germline values: CDR1 LGHDT, CDR2 YNNKEL (reference sequence).

The V gene is TRBV6-5, the J gene TRBJ2-1; D remains unclear. V lost 5 bases to trimming and J lost 0 bases, with 11 bases between them. The CDR3 totals 15 residues. Germline V CDR1 and CDR2: MNHEY, SVGAGI. CDR3 region: CASSKTRSSYNEQFF. The CDR3 nucleotides are TGTGCCAGCAGTAAGACACGTAGCTCCTACAATGAGCAGTTCTTC.

This clonotype has ten or more counts. The rearrangement joins TRBV20-1 to TRBJ2-7, with D perhaps TRBD1 (5 bases). This CDR3 has 12 residues. The V gene's germline CDR1 is DFQATT and CDR2 SNEGSKA (reference sequence). Trimming shortened V by 1 base and J by 2 bases, and 6 bases separated the two germline ends. The CDR3 DNA sequence: TGCAGTGCTAGAGGGGGCGCCTACGAGCAGTACTTC. Amino acids: CSARGGAYEQYF.

With regard to this clonotype: This may arise from a read error, as a much more abundant clone is one base away. The CDR3 region is CSASSQLYSNQPHHF. CDR3 bases: TGCAGTGCTAGTTCACAGCTCTATAGCAATCAGCCCCATCATTTT. The V call is TRBV20-1, the J call TRBJ1-5, with no clear D. Germline V gives CDR1 DFQATT, CDR2 SNEGSKA (reference sequence). The CDR3 is 15 residues long.

This clonotype has ten or more counts. The rearrangement joins TRBV20-1 to TRBJ2-2; possibly TRBD2 for D (6 bases). Trimming removed 0 bases at V and 3 bases at J, with 8 bases between. CDR3 size: 14 residues. The germline CDR1 and CDR2 sequences are DFQATT and SNEGSKA (reference sequence). In nucleotides, the CDR3 is TGCAGTGCTAGAGATCGGGGGTACACCGGGGAGCTGTTTTTT. Encoded protein: CSARDRGYTGELFF.